The present T cell receptor beta chain was sequenced within a study of T cells in Graves' hyperthyroidism and ophthalmopathy. This clonotype was detected ten times or more. Its antigen remains unidentified. The TCR beta CDR3 regions underwent amplification using RNA transcripts as the source. The HTBI primer set drove a first-round RT-PCR of the TCR CDR3. TCRdb ran MiXCR on the multiplex PCR reads and lists one entry per CDR3 protein. The sample contains some 490,000 distinct CDR3 sequences, 22% of which appear only once. The CDR3 has 14 residues. The V end lost 6 bases, the J end lost 6 bases, and 18 bases lay between the germline ends. CDR1 is MDHEN and CDR2 is SYDVKM in the germline V gene. Diagnosing involved the use of clinical symptoms, serum thyroxine and TRAb, thyroid ultrasound and orbital computed tomography. Study-level points and caveats: Before onset, by a median of around six months, the model predicted ophthalmopathy. Blood also contained most expanded thyroid clonotypes above 0.001.

Sample: blood. The chain carries TRBV28 and TRBJ2-7, with D maybe TRBD1 (6 bases). The TCR comes from a woman between 65 and 79 years old with Graves' ophthalmopathy. Here the CDR3 DNA reads TGTGCCAGCAGGTCTATTTCCGGGACACCCGAGCAGTACTTC. This gives the protein CASRSISGTPEQYF.